This paragraph covers one TCR beta chain sequence. Its cognate antigen is unknown. Compared with germline, one end of the junction differs, possibly owing to a read error. This CDR3 comprises 15 residues. The germline gives CDR1 SGHVS, CDR2 FNYEAQ. The entry originates in a study of T cells after posttransplantation cyclophosphamide. Study findings and constraints: Recipient CMV seropositivity and CMV reactivation strongly tracked TRB clonality. Donor-recipient repertoire similarity was low at 1-2 months, rising over year one.

Cyclophosphamide on days +3 and +4 followed busulfan-fludarabine conditioning and a marrow graft. Method: immunoSEQ multiplex PCR; TCRdb's copy keeps in-frame clones and lacks some. The table includes about 43,000 clones, around 90% detected once. The rearrangement links TRBV7-6 to TRBJ2-7; D may be TRBD2 (5 bases). The sample in question was PBMCs, obtained roughly 59 days after allogeneic stem cell transplant with posttransplant cyclophosphamide. The receptor was isolated from a male patient aged 60 to 75 who received an allogeneic stem cell transplant from a related donor and was CMV-positive. Some T cells may arise from the graft donor. CDR3 protein: CASSLDEGFSYKQYF. The CDR3 bases are TGTGCCAGCAGCTTAGACGAGGGTTTCTCCTACAAGCAGTACTTC.